Listed here are 15 T cell receptor beta chains from one sample, sequenced in a study of T cell changes during pregnancy in multiple sclerosis. The method was immunoSEQ multiplex PCR; TCRdb's version includes in-frame clones alone and lacks a portion of them. This table has around 33,000 clones, around 90% appearing once. The specimen was CD4+ T cells from peripheral blood mononuclear cells, collected in the third trimester of pregnancy. These receptor sequences come from a female donor in good health, enrolled as a control in a pregnancy study.

CDR3 bases: TGCGCCAGCAGCTTTGCGGATAACTCCTACAATGAGCAGTTCTTC. Its protein product is CASSFADNSYNEQFF. The V gene is TRBV5-1, the J gene TRBJ2-1; D gene uncertain. Germline lookup yields CDR1 SGHRS and CDR2 YFSETQ. Trimming removed 2 bases at V and 0 bases at J, with 9 bases between. The CDR3 consists of 15 residues.

The V and J genes are TRBV15 and TRBJ1-1, with unresolved D. Trimming removed 1 base at V and 3 bases at J, with 3 bases between. Germline V gives CDR1 LNHNV, CDR2 YYDKDF (reference sequence). The CDR3 is 12 amino acids. The CDR3: CATSRGDTEAFF. The CDR3 nucleotides are TGTGCCACCAGCAGAGGCGACACTGAAGCTTTCTTT.

The chain recombines TRBV14 with TRBJ1-2; D is uncertain. V was pared by 3 bases and J by 1 base, with 6 bases between. There are 13 residues in the CDR3. CDR1 SGHDN and CDR2 FVKESK come from the germline V gene. CDR3 region: CASSHGSNYGYTF. The CDR3 coding sequence is TGTGCCAGCAGCCATGGCAGTAACTATGGCTACACCTTC. Supplemented by reference TRBV14 and TRBJ1-2, the full variable domain reads EAGVTQFPSHSVIEKGQTVTLRCDPISGHDNLYWYRRVMGKEIKFLLHFVKESKQDESGMPNNRFLAERTGGTYSTLKVQPAELEDSGVYFCASSHGSNYGYTFGSGTRLTVV.

The chain carries TRBV10-2 and TRBJ1-5; D gene ambiguous. V lost 3 bases to trimming and J lost 7 bases, with 19 bases between them. Germline V gene lookup returns CDR1 WSHSY and CDR2 SAAADI. This CDR3 is 16 amino acids long. CDR3 loop: CASSDPGRFDQQPQHF. DNA of the CDR3: TGCGCCAGCAGTGACCCGGGGAGGTTCGACCAACAGCCCCAGCATTTT.

V gene TRBV19 combines with J gene TRBJ2-1, with unresolved D. The V gene lost 4 bases and the J gene lost 7 bases, with 14 bases spanning the gap. The germline V gene has CDR1 LNHDA and CDR2 SQIVND (reference sequence). The CDR3 runs to 14 residues. The CDR3 here is CASSKTLSRNEQFF. CDR3 nucleotide sequence: TGTGCCAGTAGTAAAACGTTAAGCAGGAATGAGCAGTTCTTC.

This clone came up once. The J gene is TRBJ2-3, the V gene TRBV28; the D gene is possibly TRBD1 (6 bases). Looked up from germline, CDR1 is MDHEN and CDR2 is SYDVKM. There are 16 residues in the CDR3. Deletions cut 4 bases from V and 2 bases from J, with 16 bases between. CDR3 sequence (DNA): TGTGCCAGCAGTTCCTTCAGGGGATGGGTCACAGATACGCAGTATTTT. Its protein product is CASSSFRGWVTDTQYF. Supplemented by reference TRBV28 and TRBJ2-3, the full variable domain reads DVKVTQSSRYLVKRTGEKVFLECVQDMDHENMFWYRQDPGLGLRLIYFSYDVKMKEKGDIPEGYSVSREKKERFSLILESASTNQTSMYLCASSSFRGWVTDTQYFGPGTRLTVL.

V is TRBV2 and J is TRBJ2-5; D might be TRBD1 (5 bases). V was clipped by 3 bases and J by 5 bases, with 7 bases between them. This CDR3 comprises 12 residues. Germline CDR1 and CDR2: SNHLY and FYNNEI. CDR3 in amino acids: CASSESGETQYF. The DNA for the CDR3 is TGTGCCAGCAGTGAGTCAGGGGAGACCCAGTACTTC.

The chain recombines TRBV2 with TRBJ2-6, with D perhaps matching TRBD1 (8 bases). The CDR3 is 14 amino acids. Germline V gene data show CDR1 as SNHLY and CDR2 as FYNNEI. The V end lost 11 bases, the J end lost 4 bases, and 15 bases lay between the germline ends. The CDR3, as DNA: TGTGCCGGAGACAGGGGAGGGGGGGCCAACGTCCTGACTTTC. As protein: CAGDRGGGANVLTF.

This clone was seen a few times. V is TRBV7-9 and J is TRBJ1-6; weak D call: TRBD1 (5 bases). V gave up 5 bases and J gave up 8 bases, with 10 bases separating them. CDR1 and CDR2 (germline): SEHNR, FQNEAQ (reference sequence). CDR3 length equals 13 residues. The CDR3 region has the DNA TGTGCCAGCAGCCTTAAAGGGGATTCACCCCTCCACTTT. It codes for CASSLKGDSPLHF.

The chain uses TRBV27 and TRBJ1-5; 8 bases are shared with TRBD1. After removal of 2 bases from V and 3 bases from J, the junction contained 12 bases not matched to a gene. CDR1 MNHEY and CDR2 SMNVEV come from the germline V gene (reference sequence). There are 18 residues in the CDR3. Written as DNA, the CDR3 is TGTGCCAGCAGTTTAGTGGGCAGGGGGCAGTGGAACAATCAGCCCCAGCATTTT. Translation gives CASSLVGRGQWNNQPQHF.

CDR3 loop: CASSWGTGGKEKLFF. The CDR3 DNA reads TGTGCCAGCAGCTGGGGGACAGGGGGCAAGGAAAAACTGTTTTTT. This rearrangement joins TRBV7-2 to TRBJ1-4; 12 bases map to TRBD1. The V and J ends lost 4 bases and 8 bases, in that order; junction bases with no gene match: 5. CDR1 SGHTA and CDR2 FQGNSA come from the germline V gene. The CDR3 runs to 15 residues. Filled out from reference TRBV7-2 and TRBJ1-4, the complete variable domain reads GAGVSQSPSNKVTEKGKDVELRCDPISGHTALYWYRQSLGQGLEFLIYFQGNSAPDKSGLPSDRFSAERTGGSVSTLTIQRTQQEDSAVYLCASSWGTGGKEKLFFGSGTQLSVL.

This chain links TRBV5-6 with TRBJ1-4, with TRBD1 matching 7 bases. The germline V gene encodes CDR1 SGHDT and CDR2 YYEEEE. The ends lost 3 bases at V and 5 bases at J; junction bases unmatched: 7. The CDR3 has 15 amino acids. CDR3: CASSSRGRGNEKLFF. The CDR3 bases are TGTGCCAGCAGCTCACGGGGCAGGGGGAATGAAAAACTGTTTTTT.

This clone appeared once. The chain uses TRBV2 and TRBJ1-2; 7 nucleotides match TRBD1. This CDR3 is built from 13 residues. The ends lost 4 bases at V and 3 bases at J; junction bases unmatched: 2. Germline V CDR1 and CDR2: SNHLY, FYNNEI. For the CDR3, the DNA is TGTGCCAGCAGTGGGACAGGCGACTATGGCTACACCTTC. This gives the protein CASSGTGDYGYTF.

The chain uses TRBV5-1 and TRBJ2-2; D is uncertain. Germline V gene data show CDR1 as SGHRS and CDR2 as YFSETQ. The CDR3 loop spans 15 amino acids. The germline V and J ends were trimmed by 1 base and 6 bases, with 13 bases remaining between them. CDR3 sequence reads: CASSLSRREAGELFF. The CDR3 nucleotides are TGCGCCAGCAGCTTGAGCCGGAGAGAGGCCGGGGAGCTGTTTTTT. Variable domain in full (rest from reference TRBV5-1 and TRBJ2-2): KAGVTQTPRYLIKTRGQQVTLSCSPISGHRSVSWYQQTPGQGLQFLFEYFSETQRNKGNFPGRFSGRQFSNSRSEMNVSTLELGDSALYLCASSLSRREAGELFFGEGSRLTVL.

The table lists this clone with a count of one. The chain carries TRBV4-2 and TRBJ2-1, with D possibly matching TRBD2 (5 bases). Germline V CDR1 and CDR2: LGHNA, YNFKEQ. The CDR3 is 17 residues long. V lost 0 bases and J lost 0, with 12 bases in between. The CDR3 region is CASSQESGISSYNEQFF. CDR3 nucleotides: TGTGCCAGCAGCCAAGAGAGCGGTATCAGCTCCTACAATGAGCAGTTCTTC.